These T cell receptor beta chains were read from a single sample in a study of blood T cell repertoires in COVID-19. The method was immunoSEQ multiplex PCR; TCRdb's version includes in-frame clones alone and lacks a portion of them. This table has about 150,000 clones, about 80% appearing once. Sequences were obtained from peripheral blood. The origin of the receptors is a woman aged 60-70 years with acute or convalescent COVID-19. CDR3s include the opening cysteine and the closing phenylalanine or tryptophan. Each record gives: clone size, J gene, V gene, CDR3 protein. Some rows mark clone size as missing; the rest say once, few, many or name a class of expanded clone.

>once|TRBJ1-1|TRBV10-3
CAISAGILDTEAFF
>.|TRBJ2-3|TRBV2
CASSPGQGWTDTQYF
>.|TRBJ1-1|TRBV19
CASIPWGENTEAFF
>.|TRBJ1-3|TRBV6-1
CASSELSAGSGNTIYF
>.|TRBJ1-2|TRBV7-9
CASSTKAVDYGYTF
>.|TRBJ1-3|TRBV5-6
CASRGDRATGNTIYF
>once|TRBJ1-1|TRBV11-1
CASKLGQGKVEAFF
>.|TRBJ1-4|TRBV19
CASTPGGVWGEKLFF
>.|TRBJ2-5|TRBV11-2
CASSLMGGLETQYF
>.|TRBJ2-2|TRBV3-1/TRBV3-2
CASSPWVAGPTGELFF